These 14 T cell receptor beta chains share one sample of origin, sequenced in a study of OX40 agonist ivuxolimab in advanced cancers. TCRdb's table, derived via immunoSEQ multiplex PCR, lists solely in-frame clones and lacks some. The data hold 65,000 to 100,000 clones, with roughly 87% observed a single time. The sequences come from CD4+ or CD8+ T cells sorted from blood, collected in a trial of the OX40 agonist ivuxolimab. The receptors stem from an adult with an advanced solid tumor such as melanoma, head and neck, liver or kidney cancer.

The chain combines TRBV29-1 with TRBJ1-1; D not resolved. From germline, CDR1 is SQVTM and CDR2 ANQGSEA. The CDR3 runs to 13 residues. V lost 4 bases to trimming and J lost 0 bases, with 9 bases between them. The CDR3 protein is CSVVGRMNTEAFF. In nucleotides, the CDR3 is TGCAGCGTTGTAGGGAGAATGAACACTGAAGCTTTCTTT. The full variable domain, completed using reference TRBV29-1 and TRBJ1-1, is SAVISQKPSRDICQRGTSLTIQCQVDSQVTMMFWYRQQPGQSLTLIATANQGSEATYESGFVIDKFPISRPNLTFSTLTVSNMSPEDSSIYLCSVVGRMNTEAFFGQGTRLTVV.

The chain recombines TRBV7-2 with TRBJ1-5; TRBD1 agrees at 9 bases. V gave up 5 bases and J gave up 6 bases; unmatched junction bases: 14. Looked up from germline, CDR1 is SGHTA and CDR2 is FQGNSA. The CDR3 spans 17 residues. CDR3 sequence (DNA): TGTGCCAGCAGCCCCGTCGTGGGACAGGGATATTTTCAGCCCCAGCATTTT. This sequence encodes CASSPVVGQGYFQPQHF.

The chain recombines TRBV2 with TRBJ1-2, with TRBD1 identical over 8 bases. J was trimmed by 8 bases and V by 7 bases; bases with no gene match: 15. CDR3 length: 15 amino acids. Germline CDR1 and CDR2: SNHLY and FYNNEI. In nucleotides, the CDR3 is TGTGCCAGCAACAATCCTCGCGACAGGGGAAAAGGCTACACCTTC. This translates into CASNNPRDRGKGYTF.

V and J are TRBV19 and TRBJ1-5, with D unresolved. Germline V CDR1 and CDR2: LNHDA, SQIVND (reference sequence). The CDR3 consists of 13 residues. Between the trimmed V and J ends, which lost 6 bases and 0 bases, there was a span of 6 bases. DNA of the CDR3: TGTGCCAGTAGAAGCTATAGCAATCAGCCCCAGCATTTT. Protein sequence: CASRSYSNQPQHF.

This chain connects TRBV5-4 to TRBJ2-7; a weak D match, TRBD1 (5 bases). The CDR3 extends over 15 amino acids. Trimming removed 2 bases at V and 0 bases at J, with 12 bases between. Per germline, CDR1 SGHNT and CDR2 YYREEE (reference sequence). CDR3 coding DNA: TGTGCCAGCAGCTTTACAGGTGCTAGCTCCTACGAGCAGTACTTC. The encoded protein is CASSFTGASSYEQYF.

This clone came up once. This chain joins TRBV6-1 and TRBJ2-4; D is undetermined. V was trimmed by 2 bases and J by 0 bases, leaving 8 bases between them. This CDR3 has 15 residues. Looked up from germline, CDR1 is MNHNS and CDR2 is SASEGT. CDR3 loop: CASSESWGAKNIQYF. CDR3 coding DNA: TGTGCCAGCAGTGAATCCTGGGGAGCCAAAAACATTCAGTACTTC.

This clone was recorded a few times. V usage is TRBV2 and J usage is TRBJ1-1, with unresolved D. CDR3 length: 12 residues. CDR1 and CDR2 (germline): SNHLY, FYNNEI. The V gene lost 5 bases and the J gene lost 2 bases, with 6 bases spanning the gap. In DNA form, the CDR3 reads TGTGCCAGCAGTAAGTCAAACACTGAAGCTTTCTTT. Translated, it gives CASSKSNTEAFF.

The V and J genes are TRBV11-2 and TRBJ2-4; 13 positions agree with TRBD2. The length of the CDR3 is 18 residues. J lost 2 bases, V lost 4 bases, and 8 bases had no gene match. CDR1 and CDR2 (germline): SGHAT, FQNNGV. The CDR3 spells CASSSLGLAGTTKNIQYF. The CDR3 DNA follows: TGTGCCAGCAGCTCCCTGGGACTAGCGGGGACAACCAAAAACATTCAGTACTTC. The whole variable domain, filled in from reference TRBV11-2 and TRBJ2-4, reads EAGVAQSPRYKIIEKRQSVAFWCNPISGHATLYWYQQILGQGPKLLIQFQNNGVVDDSQLPKDRFSAERLKGVDSTLKIQPAKLEDSAVYLCASSSLGLAGTTKNIQYFGAGTRLSVL.

The chain joins TRBV6-1 to TRBJ1-2; TRBD1 aligns across 9 bases. The CDR3 is made up of 15 amino acids. Per germline, CDR1 MNHNS and CDR2 SASEGT. The V and J ends lost 3 bases and 4 bases, in that order; junction bases with no gene match: 6. The CDR3 DNA reads TGTGCCAGCAGTGAGCCGGGACAGGGAGGCTATGGCTACACCTTC. Translated: CASSEPGQGGYGYTF.

The genes are TRBV29-1 and TRBJ1-2; D remains unclear. Germline CDR1 and CDR2: SQVTM and ANQGSEA. The CDR3 is 11 amino acids. The ends were cut back, 7 bases at V and 2 bases at J, with 8 bases in the middle. The CDR3 DNA sequence: TGCAGCGCCGCGGACAACTATGGCTACACCTTC. Translation gives CSAADNYGYTF.

This rearrangement joins TRBV7-2 to TRBJ2-1, with 14 nucleotides matching TRBD2. Germline V gene lookup returns CDR1 SGHTA and CDR2 FQGNSA. J was trimmed by 10 bases and V by 4 bases; bases with no gene match: 9. This CDR3 is built from 16 residues. CDR3 in amino acids: CASSSPTSGGAGEQFF. The CDR3 DNA is TGTGCCAGCAGCTCCCCGACTAGCGGGGGGGCCGGGGAGCAGTTCTTC.

This chain uses TRBV19 with TRBJ2-1; 9 nucleotides match TRBD1. There are 15 residues in the CDR3. Trimming took 3 bases from V and 9 from J; bases not matched to a gene: 9. CDR1 and CDR2 (germline): LNHDA, SQIVND (reference sequence). The CDR3 loop is CASSITGGAGLEQFF. The CDR3 nucleotides read TGTGCCAGTAGTATCACAGGGGGCGCGGGACTTGAGCAGTTCTTC.

CDR3: CASSRLGQLVNQPQHF. In DNA form, the CDR3 reads TGTGCCAGCAGTCGACTGGGACAGCTAGTTAATCAGCCCCAGCATTTT. The V call is TRBV6-4, the J call TRBJ1-5, with TRBD1 matching 7 bases. The J segment lost 4 bases and the V segment lost 5 bases, leaving 11 bases of the junction unmatched. This CDR3 contains 16 residues. Germline values: CDR1 MRHNA, CDR2 SNTAGT.

V gene TRBV6-1 combines with J gene TRBJ1-2; perhaps TRBD1 as D (6 bases). CDR1 is MNHNS, CDR2 SASEGT, per germline. With 7 bases removed from V and 3 bases from J, the gap between germline ends came to 15 bases. The CDR3 sequence is 14 residues long. CDR3 DNA: TGTGCCAGCACTTACGACAGGAGCCACTATGGCTACACCTTC. Its translation is CASTYDRSHYGYTF.